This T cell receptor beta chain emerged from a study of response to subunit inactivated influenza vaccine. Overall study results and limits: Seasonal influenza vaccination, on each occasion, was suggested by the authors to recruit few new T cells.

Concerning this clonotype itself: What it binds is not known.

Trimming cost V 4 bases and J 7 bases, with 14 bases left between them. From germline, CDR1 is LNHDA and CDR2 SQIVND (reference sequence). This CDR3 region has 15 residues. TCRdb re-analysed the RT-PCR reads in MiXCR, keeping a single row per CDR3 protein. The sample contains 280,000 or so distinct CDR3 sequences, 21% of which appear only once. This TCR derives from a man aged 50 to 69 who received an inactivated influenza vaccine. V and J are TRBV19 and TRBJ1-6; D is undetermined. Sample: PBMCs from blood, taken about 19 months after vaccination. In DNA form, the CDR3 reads TGTGCCAGTAGTACCCGGATGGCCCTCAATTCACCCCTCCACTTT. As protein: CASSTRMALNSPLHF. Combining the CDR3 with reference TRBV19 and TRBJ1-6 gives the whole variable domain DGGITQSPKYLFRKEGQNVTLSCEQNLNHDAMYWYRQDPGQGLRLIYYSQIVNDFQKGDIAEGYSVSREKKESFPLTVTSAQKNPTAFYLCASSTRMALNSPLHFGNGTRLTVT.